The 24 T cell receptor beta chains below come from one sample, sequenced in a study of T-cell memory formation after mild COVID-19. Using its own MiXCR run on the 5' RACE reads, TCRdb lists one record per CDR3 protein. The sample shows a few hundred thousand distinct CDR3 sequences, roughly 10% of them seen only once. Source material: PBMCs or a T cell subset sorted from them (not recorded which). The receptors were sampled from a man between 18 and 35 years old who had mild COVID-19 (a few samples of this study predate the infection). Cell type and time point are not known.

Written as DNA, the CDR3 is TGCGCCAGCAGCTCCAGGACAGGAATAGAAGCTTTCTTT. It is translated as CASSSRTGIEAFF. The rearrangement links TRBV5-1 to TRBJ1-1; 7 positions match TRBD1. The length of the CDR3 is 13 residues. CDR1 is SGHRS, CDR2 YFSETQ, per germline. With 3 bases clipped from V and 8 bases from J, the junction kept 7 bases outside the gene matches.

In this sample, this clonotype turned up many times. The CDR3 region has the DNA TGTGCCAGCAGTTTAAGGCGGGGGGACGGCGGGGAGCTGTTTTTT. It translates to CASSLRRGDGGELFF. The chain has TRBV27 and TRBJ2-2, with 8 positions matching TRBD2. Germline CDR1 MNHEY, CDR2 SMNVEV (reference sequence). The length of the CDR3 is 15 residues. With V trimmed by 2 bases and J by 7 bases, 6 bases remained unmatched.

The CDR3 DNA is TGCGCCAGCAGGCTGGAGCGGGGGGACCCCACCGGGGAGCTGTTTTTT. Translation: CASRLERGDPTGELFF. This chain links TRBV4-1 with TRBJ2-2; 9 nucleotides agree with TRBD2. The CDR3 spans 16 residues. Germline V gene lookup returns CDR1 MGHRA and CDR2 YSYEKL. Unmatched junction bases numbered 9, after V lost 6 bases and J lost 4 bases.

The rearrangement links TRBV18 to TRBJ2-3; possibly TRBD1 for D (5 bases). The CDR3 extends over 15 amino acids. Trimming cost V 2 bases and J 4 bases, with 13 bases left between them. From germline, CDR1 is KGHSH and CDR2 LQKENI. The CDR3, as DNA: TGTGCCAGCTCACCAAAACATCAGGGCGCAGATACGCAGTATTTT. Translating it yields CASSPKHQGADTQYF.

V and J are TRBV18 and TRBJ2-1; tentative D call: TRBD1 (5 bases). The CDR3 sequence is 14 residues long. Trimming pared 4 bases from V and 6 bases from J, leaving 13 bases between. In germline, CDR1 is KGHSH, CDR2 LQKENI. CDR3: CASSQTSGSNEQFF. The CDR3 DNA follows: TGTGCCAGCTCACAGACCTCAGGGTCCAATGAGCAGTTCTTC.

The J gene is TRBJ1-1, the V gene TRBV5-1; D not resolved. CDR3 length: 14 residues. The ends were cut back, 4 bases at V and 1 base at J, with 11 bases in the middle. Per the germline V gene, CDR1 is SGHRS and CDR2 is YFSETQ. CDR3 nucleotide sequence: TGCGCCAGCAGCCCGGTCGTGGGGAACACTGAAGCTTTCTTT. Amino acids: CASSPVVGNTEAFF.

The J gene is TRBJ2-3, the V gene TRBV12-3 or TRBV12-4; 10 bases fit TRBD1. The CDR3 is made up of 13 amino acids. V trimming: 11 bases; J trimming: 2 bases; junction bases outside the gene matches: 4. The CDR3 DNA is TGTGCCTCCGGGACAGGGGTCACAGATACGCAGTATTTT. Protein product: CASGTGVTDTQYF.

The rearrangement uses TRBV10-3 and TRBJ2-5, with 7 bases that match TRBD1. The V gene's germline CDR1 is ENHRY and CDR2 SYGVKD. This CDR3 contains 15 residues. V shed 5 bases and J 0 bases; nucleotides not matched to a gene: 6. The CDR3 spells CAISSGTAYQETQYF. CDR3 nucleotide sequence: TGTGCCATCAGTTCCGGGACAGCGTACCAAGAGACCCAGTACTTC.

CDR3 sequence reads: CASSGRGLRETQYF. The CDR3 region has the DNA TGTGCCAGCAGCGGCAGGGGGCTTCGGGAGACCCAGTACTTC. The genes are TRBV11-1 and TRBJ2-5; TRBD1 matches 8 bases. Per the germline V gene, CDR1 is SGHAT and CDR2 is FQDESV (reference sequence). The CDR3 is 14 residues long. The V and J ends lost 5 bases and 5 bases, in that order; junction bases with no gene match: 7. The full variable domain, with the rest looked up from reference TRBV11-1 and TRBJ2-5, is EAEVAQSPRYKITEKSQAVAFWCDPISGHATLYWYRQILGQGPELLVQFQDESVVDDSQLPKDRFSAERLKGVDSTLKIQPAELGDSAMYLCASSGRGLRETQYFGPGTRLLVL.

This clonotype was seen a handful of times. The chain couples TRBV7-6 to TRBJ1-5, with a weak D call TRBD1 (5 bases). Germline CDR1 SGHVS, CDR2 FNYEAQ. Trimming pared 3 bases from V and 5 bases from J, leaving 8 bases between. This CDR3 is 13 amino acids long. CDR3 DNA: TGTGCCAGCAGCTTGGCGACAGATCAGCCCCAGCATTTT. Translating it yields CASSLATDQPQHF.

The J gene is TRBJ2-3, the V gene TRBV19, with 14 bases that match TRBD2. This CDR3 region has 16 residues. Germline V gene data show CDR1 as LNHDA and CDR2 as SQIVND (reference sequence). J gave up 2 bases and V 4 bases, and 2 bases lay outside the gene matches. CDR3 loop: CASSRTSGGYTDTQYF. Here the CDR3 DNA reads TGTGCCAGTAGTAGGACTAGCGGGGGGTACACAGATACGCAGTATTTT.

This clonotype came up a few times. This chain connects TRBV4-1 to TRBJ1-5, with TRBD1 matching 10 bases. CDR1 MGHRA and CDR2 YSYEKL come from the germline V gene. The CDR3 is 17 residues long. V shed 0 bases and J 5 bases; nucleotides not matched to a gene: 7. The CDR3 nucleotides are TGCGCCAGCAGCCAAGATCCAGGACAGGGGGGGCATCAGCCCCAGCATTTT. Encoded protein: CASSQDPGQGGHQPQHF.

This clonotype was counted only a few times. This chain joins TRBV5-1 and TRBJ2-7, with D hard to call. The CDR3 is 14 amino acids. CDR1 and CDR2 from the germline V gene are SGHRS and YFSETQ. The germline V and J ends were trimmed by 0 bases and 0 bases, with 7 bases remaining between them. The CDR3 reads CASSLDRSSYEQYV. Written as DNA, the CDR3 is TGCGCCAGCAGCTTGGATCGCAGCTCCTACGAGCAGTACGTC.

Points on this clonotype: A much larger clonotype is one base distant, so this may be a read error. The J gene is TRBJ1-1, the V gene TRBV12-3 or TRBV12-4; 7 bases agree with TRBD1. Unmatched junction bases numbered 9, after V lost 6 bases and J lost 8 bases. The CDR3 loop spans 13 amino acids. This CDR3 is CASSLDRTIEAFF. CDR3 nucleotide sequence: TGTGCCAGCAGCCTGGACAGGACGATCGAAGCTTTCTTT.

Written as DNA, the CDR3 is TGCGCCAGCAGCCAAGTCCCCACCCCGTGGCCCCAGCATTTT. It translates to CASSQVPTPWPQHF. This chain joins TRBV4-3 and TRBJ1-5; D is unclear. This CDR3 is 14 amino acids long. Germline-derived CDR1 and CDR2 are LGHNA and YSLEER. The V end was cut by 1 base, the J end by 9 bases, with 13 bases between.

The rearrangement joins TRBV15 to TRBJ2-3, with D unresolved. Germline V gives CDR1 LNHNV, CDR2 YYDKDF (reference sequence). CDR3 length equals 12 residues. With 2 bases removed from V and 6 bases from J, the gap between germline ends came to 6 bases. The CDR3 nucleotides are TGTGCCACCAGCAGAAAAGACGATACGCAGTATTTT. It translates to CATSRKDDTQYF.

There are a few counts of this clonotype. The V gene is TRBV7-2, the J gene TRBJ2-7; the D gene is possibly TRBD1 (6 bases). The V gene lost 1 base and the J gene lost 7 bases, with 11 bases spanning the gap. The CDR3 covers 13 residues. Looked up from germline, CDR1 is SGHTA and CDR2 is FQGNSA. The CDR3 nucleotides read TGTGCCAGCAGCTTAGGAGGGGGAAGGGAGCAGTACTTC. Encoded protein: CASSLGGGREQYF.

The V and J genes are TRBV6-6 and TRBJ1-3, with TRBD1 matching 7 bases. Germline V CDR1 and CDR2: MNHNY, SVGAGI (reference sequence). This CDR3 contains 14 residues. Trimming at V came to 6 bases and at J to 3 bases, leaving 5 bases not matched to a gene. CDR3 sequence reads: CASSNQGVGNTIYF. The CDR3 bases are TGTGCCAGCAGCAATCAGGGGGTTGGAAACACCATATATTTT.

V usage is TRBV2 and J usage is TRBJ2-4; D not certain. The CDR3 spans 12 residues. V was clipped by 6 bases and J by 1 base, with 4 bases between them. Germline assignment: CDR1 SNHLY and CDR2 FYNNEI. CDR3 nucleotide sequence: TGTGCCAGCAGCCGGGCCAAAAACATTCAGTACTTC. This gives the protein CASSRAKNIQYF.

V and J are TRBV5-1 and TRBJ2-2, with TRBD2 as a possible D gene (6 bases). Germline CDR1 SGHRS, CDR2 YFSETQ. Trimming left V 3 bases short and J 4 bases short, with 10 bases between. The CDR3 consists of 14 residues. The CDR3 loop is CASSSYGGTGELFF. CDR3 DNA sequence: TGCGCCAGCAGCTCGTACGGGGGCACCGGGGAGCTGTTTTTT.

This clonotype was observed a few times. V is TRBV3-1 and J is TRBJ2-3, with a possible D match to TRBD2 (5 bases). The CDR3 loop spans 13 amino acids. Per the germline V gene, CDR1 is LGHDT and CDR2 is YNNKEL (reference sequence). The V and J ends lost 4 bases and 2 bases respectively, with 7 bases between them. CDR3 bases: TGTGCCAGCAGCCCGACTATCACAGATACGCAGTATTTT. Amino acid sequence: CASSPTITDTQYF.

This clonotype showed up just a few times. The rearrangement links TRBV9 to TRBJ2-7; D unresolved. V was trimmed by 0 bases and J by 4 bases, leaving 17 bases between them. In germline, CDR1 is SGDLS, CDR2 YYNGEE. The CDR3 sequence is 16 residues long. The CDR3 spells CASSVVRSNQGYEQYV. The CDR3 region has the DNA TGTGCCAGCAGCGTAGTAAGGTCCAACCAAGGGTACGAGCAGTACGTC.

This clonotype was counted a single time. The J gene is TRBJ2-7, the V gene TRBV6-2 or TRBV6-3; 11 nucleotides line up with TRBD2. The CDR3 is made up of 13 amino acids. After removal of 6 bases from V and 6 bases from J, the junction contained 4 bases not matched to a gene. Looked up from germline, CDR1 is MNHEY and CDR2 is SVGEGT. Written as DNA, the CDR3 is TGTGCCAGCAGGGGGACTAGCGGTCTCGAGCAGTACTTC. Its protein is CASRGTSGLEQYF.

This clonotype was counted only a few times. The rearrangement joins TRBV4-1 to TRBJ2-1; 16 nucleotides match TRBD2. The CDR3 is made up of 18 amino acids. After removal of 7 bases from V and 0 bases from J, the junction contained 6 bases not matched to a gene. CDR1 is MGHRA and CDR2 is YSYEKL in the germline V gene. This CDR3 reads CASTPGLAGGSSYNEQFF. The CDR3 DNA sequence: TGCGCCAGCACCCCGGGACTAGCGGGGGGGAGCTCCTACAATGAGCAGTTCTTC.